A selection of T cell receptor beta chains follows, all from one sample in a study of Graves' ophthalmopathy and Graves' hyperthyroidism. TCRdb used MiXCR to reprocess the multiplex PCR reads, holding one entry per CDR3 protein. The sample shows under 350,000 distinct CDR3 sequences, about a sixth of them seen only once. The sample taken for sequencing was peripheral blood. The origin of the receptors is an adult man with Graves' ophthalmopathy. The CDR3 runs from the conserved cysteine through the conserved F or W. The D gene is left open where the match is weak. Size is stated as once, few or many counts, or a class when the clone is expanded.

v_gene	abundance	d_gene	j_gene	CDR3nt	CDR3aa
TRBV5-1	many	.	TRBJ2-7	TGCGCCAGCAGCTCCGTATGGTCCCGGGGAGACGAGCAGTACTTC	CASSSVWSRGDEQYF
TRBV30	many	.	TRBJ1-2	TGTGCCTGGAGCGCAGAACAGGAGGACTATGGCTACACCTTC	CAWSAEQEDYGYTF
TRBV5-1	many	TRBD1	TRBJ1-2	TGCGCCAGCAGCTTCGGGACAGGGATGCGTGGCTACACCTTC	CASSFGTGMRGYTF
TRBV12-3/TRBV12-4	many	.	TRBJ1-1	TGTGCCAGCACAATTCGGGCCACCGAAAACACTGAAGCTTTCTTT	CASTIRATENTEAFF
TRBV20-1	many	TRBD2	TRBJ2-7	TGCAGTGCTGAGACCGGAGGTGCGGGAGTAGAGGACGAGCAGTACTTC	CSAETGGAGVEDEQYF
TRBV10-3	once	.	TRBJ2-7	TGTGCCAGCAGTGTAAAGGGCGAGCAGTACTTC	CASSVKGEQYF
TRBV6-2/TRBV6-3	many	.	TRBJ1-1	TGTGCCAGCAGAGAAAACCTCGTAGAAGCTTTCTTT	CASRENLVEAFF
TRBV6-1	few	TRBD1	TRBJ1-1	TGTGCCAGCAGTGAAGGGACAGGCTCCACAATGAACACTGAAGCTTTCTTT	CASSEGTGSTMNTEAFF
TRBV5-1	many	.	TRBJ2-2	TGCGCCAGCAGCTTGATATGGGGGGCCACGAACACCGGGGAGCTGTTTTTT	CASSLIWGATNTGELFF
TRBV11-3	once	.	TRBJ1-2	TGTGCCAGCAGCTTCCGTTGGGAACGGGATGGCTACACCTTC	CASSFRWERDGYTF
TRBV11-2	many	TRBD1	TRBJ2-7	TGTGCCAGCAGCTTACGGACAGGGAGACACGTCGAGCAGTACTTC	CASSLRTGRHVEQYF
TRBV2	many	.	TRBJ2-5	TGTGCCAGCAGCTCCGAGAAGTACCAAGAGACCCAGTACTTC	CASSSEKYQETQYF
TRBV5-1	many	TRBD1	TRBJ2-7	TGCGCCAGCAGCTTGGGACAGGGGCTTAGCGAGCAGTACTTC	CASSLGQGLSEQYF
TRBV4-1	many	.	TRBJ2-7	TGCGCCAGCAGCCAAGAGGGCAGCGGAGCCTACGAGCAGTACTTC	CASSQEGSGAYEQYF
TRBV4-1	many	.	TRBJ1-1	TGCGCCAGCAGCCAAGGCAAATATGGCCTCATGAACACTGAAGCTTTCTTT	CASSQGKYGLMNTEAFF
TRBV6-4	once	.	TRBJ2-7	TGTGCCAGCAGTTACATCTCCACCTACGAGCAGTACTTC	CASSYISTYEQYF